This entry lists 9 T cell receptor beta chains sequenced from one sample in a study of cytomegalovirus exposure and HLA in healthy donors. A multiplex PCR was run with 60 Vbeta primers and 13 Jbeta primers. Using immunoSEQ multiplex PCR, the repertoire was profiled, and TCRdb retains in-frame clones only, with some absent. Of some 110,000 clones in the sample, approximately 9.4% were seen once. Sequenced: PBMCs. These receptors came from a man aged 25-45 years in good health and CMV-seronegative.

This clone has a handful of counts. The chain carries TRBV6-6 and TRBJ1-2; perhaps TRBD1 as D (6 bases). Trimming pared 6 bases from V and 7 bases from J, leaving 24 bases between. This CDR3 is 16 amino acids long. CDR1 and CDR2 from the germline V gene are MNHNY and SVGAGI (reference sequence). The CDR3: CASSSGGGALGFGYTF. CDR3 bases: TGTGCCAGCAGCTCGGGTGGGGGCGCTCTCGGCTTTGGCTACACCTTC.

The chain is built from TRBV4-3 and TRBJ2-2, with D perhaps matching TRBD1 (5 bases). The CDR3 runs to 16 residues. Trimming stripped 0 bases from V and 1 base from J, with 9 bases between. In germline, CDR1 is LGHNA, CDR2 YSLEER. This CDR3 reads CASSQEPQVNTGELFF. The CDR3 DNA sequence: TGCGCCAGCAGCCAAGAGCCACAGGTGAACACCGGGGAGCTGTTTTTT.

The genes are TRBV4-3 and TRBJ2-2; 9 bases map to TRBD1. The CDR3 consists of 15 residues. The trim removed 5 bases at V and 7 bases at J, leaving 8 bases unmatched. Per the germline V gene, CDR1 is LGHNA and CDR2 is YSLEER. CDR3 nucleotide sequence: TGCGCCAGCAGCAAAGCCGGGACAGGGATCGGGGAGCTGTTTTTT. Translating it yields CASSKAGTGIGELFF.

The DNA of the CDR3 is TGCGCCAGCAGCCAGGGGCAGGGGAACACTGAAGCTTTCTTT. Its protein product is CASSQGQGNTEAFF. The chain recombines TRBV4-3 with TRBJ1-1; TRBD1 is a possible D gene (5 bases). The germline CDR1 and CDR2 sequences are LGHNA and YSLEER. V dropped 3 bases and J dropped 1 base, with 9 bases sitting between them. This CDR3 has 14 residues.

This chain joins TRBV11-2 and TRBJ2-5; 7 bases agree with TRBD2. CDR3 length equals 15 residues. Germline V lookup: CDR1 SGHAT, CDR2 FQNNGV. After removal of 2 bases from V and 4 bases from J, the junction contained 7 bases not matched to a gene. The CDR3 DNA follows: TGTGCCAGCAGCTTAAGCGGGACTAACCTAGAGACCCAGTACTTC. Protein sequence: CASSLSGTNLETQYF.

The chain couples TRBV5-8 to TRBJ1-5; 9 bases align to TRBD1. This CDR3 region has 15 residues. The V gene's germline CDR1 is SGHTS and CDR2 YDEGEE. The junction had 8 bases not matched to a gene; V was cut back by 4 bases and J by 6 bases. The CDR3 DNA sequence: TGTGCCAGCAGCCCCGGGGACAGGGAGAGTCAGCCCCAGCATTTT. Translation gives CASSPGDRESQPQHF. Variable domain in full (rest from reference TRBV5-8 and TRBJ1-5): EAGVTQSPTHLIKTRGQQATLRCSPISGHTSVYWYQQALGLGLQFLLWYDEGEERNRGNFPPRFSGRQFPNYSSELNVNALELEDSALYLCASSPGDRESQPQHFGDGTRLSIL.

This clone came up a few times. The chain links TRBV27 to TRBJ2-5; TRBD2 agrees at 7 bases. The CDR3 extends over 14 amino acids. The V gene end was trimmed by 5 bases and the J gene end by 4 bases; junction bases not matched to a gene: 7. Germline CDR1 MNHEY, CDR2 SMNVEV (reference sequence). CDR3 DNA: TGTGCCAGCAGTAGAAGGGTAGCGGGAGAGACCCAGTACTTC. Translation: CASSRRVAGETQYF.

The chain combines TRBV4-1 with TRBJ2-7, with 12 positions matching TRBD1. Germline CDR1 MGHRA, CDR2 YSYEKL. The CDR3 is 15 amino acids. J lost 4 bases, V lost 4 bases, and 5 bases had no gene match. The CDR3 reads CASSLGTGGRYEQYF. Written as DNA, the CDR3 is TGCGCCAGCAGCCTCGGGACAGGGGGCCGGTACGAGCAGTACTTC.

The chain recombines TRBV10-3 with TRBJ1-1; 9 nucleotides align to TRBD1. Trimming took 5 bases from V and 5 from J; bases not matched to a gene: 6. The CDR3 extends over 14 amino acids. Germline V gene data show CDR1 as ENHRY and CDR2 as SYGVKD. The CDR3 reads CAISTQGAGTEAFF. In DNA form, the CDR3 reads TGTGCCATCAGTACACAGGGGGCGGGGACTGAAGCTTTCTTT.